The 5 T cell receptor beta chains presented below share a single source sample, sequenced in a study of T cell repertoires in cytomegalovirus infection. No antigens are known for them. TCRdb itself ran the reads through MiXCR, one entry per CDR3 protein. The data contain around 900,000 distinct CDR3 sequences, roughly 30% of them seen just once; the ten biggest clones take up roughly 13%. Source: cultured CD8+ T cells from PBMCs, taken from culture after CMV antigen stimulation. The source of these receptors is a human donor in good health (CMV status not recorded). Some clones in this sample may be carry-over from other donors' samples.

This clonotype was picked up a small number of times. V is TRBV5-6 and J is TRBJ2-7; D is ambiguous. The CDR3 runs to 12 residues. Germline CDR1 is SGHDT and CDR2 is YYEEEE. CDR3 sequence reads: CASSLYQCERYV. The CDR3, as DNA: TGTGCCAGCAGCTTGTATCAGTGCGAGCGGTACGTC.

The chain combines TRBV29-1 with TRBJ2-3; D unresolved. The germline gives CDR1 SQVTM, CDR2 ANQGSEA. The V end lost 5 bases, the J end lost 4 bases, and 7 bases lay between the germline ends. The CDR3 runs to 11 residues. The CDR3 bases are TGCAGCGTTCCCACGGCAGATACGCAGTATTTT. It translates to CSVPTADTQYF.

The chain carries TRBV6-5 and TRBJ1-6, with 7 positions matching TRBD1. Germline loops: CDR1 MNHEY, CDR2 SVGAGI. Trimming removed 2 bases from V and 8 bases from J; junction bases left unmatched: 9. This CDR3 is 16 amino acids long. CDR3 region: CASSYLRGTRDSPLHF. DNA for the CDR3: TGTGCCAGCAGTTACCTCAGGGGGACGAGAGATTCACCCCTCCACTTT.

This clonotype was counted between two and nine times. CDR3: CSVVAEIYEQYF. In DNA, the CDR3 is TGCAGCGTTGTTGCGGAGATCTACGAGCAGTACTTC. V is TRBV29-1 and J is TRBJ2-7; D not resolved. CDR3 size: 12 residues. The ends were cut back, 4 bases at V and 3 bases at J, with 10 bases in the middle. CDR1 and CDR2 from the germline V gene are SQVTM and ANQGSEA.

CDR3 protein: CASTGRGISNYGYTF. As DNA, the CDR3 is TGTGCCAGCACCGGACGGGGAATTTCTAACTATGGCTACACCTTC. J is TRBJ1-2 and V is TRBV6-1, with D unclear. Germline loops: CDR1 MNHNS, CDR2 SASEGT. Trimming stripped 7 bases from V and 0 bases from J, with 15 bases between. The CDR3 has 15 amino acids.